This T cell receptor (beta chain) emerged from a study of OX40 agonist ivuxolimab in advanced cancers. The wider study: Given to patients was ivuxolimab, an agonistic anti-OX40 (CD134) antibody. Patients assigned to dose escalation were diagnosed with hepatocellular carcinoma, melanoma, renal cell or head and neck cancer.

Assay: immunoSEQ multiplex PCR; the TCRdb copy retains only in-frame clones and omits some. The repertoire includes some 83,000 clones, approximately 84% of them detected once, and under 8% sits in the top ten. The CDR3 length is 14 residues. Trimming stripped 1 base from V and 13 bases from J, with 17 bases between. CDR1 MNHNY and CDR2 SVGAGI come from the germline V gene (reference sequence). The rearrangement uses TRBV6-6 and TRBJ1-5; D perhaps matches TRBD1 (5 bases). Material: CD4+ or CD8+ T cells sorted from blood, obtained in a trial of the OX40 agonist ivuxolimab. This TCR was recovered from an adult with an advanced solid tumor such as melanoma, head and neck, liver or kidney cancer. The CDR3 DNA reads TGTGCCAGCAGTTACTTACGTACAGGAGCGGGACAGCATTTT. This translates into CASSYLRTGAGQHF.